Following are 14 T cell receptor beta chains from one sample sequenced in a study of T cell responses to AZD1222 COVID-19 vaccine. Data came from immunoSEQ multiplex PCR; TCRdb stores just in-frame clones and leaves some out. The table shows roughly 70,000 clones, with 82% occurring only once. Sample: peripheral blood, taken on day 0 of AZD1222 vaccination. The receptors here all came from an adult in good health.

The V and J genes are TRBV28 and TRBJ2-7; maybe TRBD2 (6 bases). Germline lookup yields CDR1 MDHEN and CDR2 SYDVKM. The CDR3 contains 13 residues. Trimming removed 9 bases at V and 0 bases at J, with 12 bases between. The CDR3 is CASLSGYSYEQYF. The CDR3 DNA reads as TGTGCCAGTCTCAGCGGGTACTCCTACGAGCAGTACTTC.

The rearrangement links TRBV30 to TRBJ1-1, with 7 bases that match TRBD1. The CDR3 covers 15 residues. Per the germline V gene, CDR1 is GTSNPN and CDR2 is SVGIG (reference sequence). V was pared by 1 base and J by 6 bases, with 11 bases of the junction left unmatched. Here the CDR3 reads CAWSDQTGLVAEAFF. The CDR3 bases are TGTGCCTGGAGTGACCAGACAGGGCTGGTTGCTGAAGCTTTCTTT.

This rearrangement joins TRBV30 to TRBJ2-7; possibly TRBD1 or TRBD2 for D (5 bases each). V shed 1 base and J shed 6 bases, with 7 bases lying between them. Germline lookup yields CDR1 GTSNPN and CDR2 SVGIG (reference sequence). The length of the CDR3 is 11 residues. The CDR3 DNA reads as TGTGCCTGGAGTGGAGGGGCCGAGCAGTACTTC. Translated, it gives CAWSGGAEQYF.

The rearrangement links TRBV28 to TRBJ1-5, with D possibly TRBD1 on 5 matching bases. V dropped 7 bases and J dropped 4 bases, with 17 bases sitting between them. Germline V CDR1 and CDR2: MDHEN, SYDVKM. There are 15 residues in the CDR3. CDR3 sequence: CASNPKDRINQPQHF. CDR3 coding DNA: TGTGCCAGCAATCCTAAAGACAGAATTAATCAGCCCCAGCATTTT. Drawing the rest from reference TRBV28 and TRBJ1-5, the complete variable domain is DVKVTQSSRYLVKRTGEKVFLECVQDMDHENMFWYRQDPGLGLRLIYFSYDVKMKEKGDIPEGYSVSREKKERFSLILESASTNQTSMYLCASNPKDRINQPQHFGDGTRLSIL.

In nucleotides, the CDR3 is TGTGCCAGCAGCGCCGGACTAGCAGGTGATACGCAGTATTTT. The encoded protein is CASSAGLAGDTQYF. The J gene is TRBJ2-3, the V gene TRBV9; TRBD2 matches 8 bases. Germline V CDR1 and CDR2: SGDLS, YYNGEE. The CDR3 consists of 14 residues. V lost 3 bases, J lost 6 bases, and 6 bases stayed unmatched.

The chain joins TRBV7-8 to TRBJ2-1; 8 bases match TRBD2. From germline, CDR1 is SGHVS and CDR2 FQNEAQ. The CDR3 has 15 amino acids. V shed 3 bases, J shed 3 bases, and the junction held 4 bases outside the gene matches. DNA of the CDR3: TGTGCCAGCAGCTTGAGCGGGGGTATCTACAATGAGCAGTTCTTC. This codes for CASSLSGGIYNEQFF.

The chain is built from TRBV15 and TRBJ1-3; D perhaps matches TRBD1 (6 bases). V was shortened by 2 bases and J by 0 bases, with 14 bases between the two germline ends. Germline values: CDR1 LNHNV, CDR2 YYDKDF (reference sequence). This CDR3 region has 17 residues. The CDR3 loop reads CATSRTRQGTSGNTIYF. DNA of the CDR3: TGTGCCACCAGCAGAACTCGCCAGGGGACCTCTGGAAACACCATATATTTT.

In the case of this clone: A much more abundant neighbour one base away suggests this may be a read error. At the DNA level, this CDR3 is encoded by other sequences in the same sample as well. The gene calls are TRBV7-6 and TRBJ1-1, with D tentatively TRBD1 (6 bases). Trimming took off 4 bases at V and 1 base at J, with 7 bases between the two ends. The CDR3 extends over 13 amino acids. CDR1 is SGHVS, CDR2 FNYEAQ, per germline. This chain's CDR3 is CASSSQGNTEAFF. DNA of the CDR3: TGTGCCAGCAGCTCACAGGGGAACACTGAAGCTTTCTTT.

The chain recombines TRBV5-4 with TRBJ2-1; 9 bases are shared with TRBD2. CDR1 is SGHNT and CDR2 is YYREEE in the germline V gene (reference sequence). CDR3 size: 16 residues. J was trimmed by 4 bases and V by 5 bases; bases with no gene match: 10. Here the CDR3 DNA reads TGTGCCAGCAGGAGAATAGCGGGGGCGCAATACAATGAGCAGTTCTTC. This codes for CASRRIAGAQYNEQFF. Full variable domain (missing parts from reference TRBV5-4 and TRBJ2-1): ETGVTQSPTHLIKTRGQQVTLRCSSQSGHNTVSWYQQALGQGPQFIFQYYREEENGRGNFPPRFSGLQFPNYSSELNVNALELDDSALYLCASRRIAGAQYNEQFFGPGTRLTVL.

The chain couples TRBV5-1 to TRBJ2-3; 9 nucleotides align to TRBD1. The V gene's germline CDR1 is SGHRS and CDR2 YFSETQ. Trimming removed 4 bases from V and 3 bases from J; junction bases left unmatched: 3. The CDR3 has 14 amino acids. The CDR3 DNA reads TGCGCCAGCAGCCCGGACAGGGGAACAGATACGCAGTATTTT. Amino acid sequence: CASSPDRGTDTQYF.

The chain links TRBV3-1 (or the pseudogene TRBV3-2) to TRBJ1-4, with D unclear. This CDR3 is built from 15 residues. From germline, CDR1 is LGHDT and CDR2 YNNKEL (reference sequence). The germline V and J ends were trimmed by 4 bases and 0 bases, with 9 bases remaining between them. As DNA, the CDR3 is TGTGCCAGCAGCCCCACCTACTCAACTAATGAAAAACTGTTTTTT. Translated: CASSPTYSTNEKLFF.

This chain connects TRBV6-2 or TRBV6-3 to TRBJ2-1; 9 bases map to TRBD2. This CDR3 is 16 amino acids long. Unmatched junction bases numbered 8, after V lost 2 bases and J lost 6 bases. Germline V gene sequence: CDR1 MNHEY, CDR2 SVGEGT. The CDR3 nucleotides read TGTGCCAGCAGTTACCCTGGAGCGGGGGGCTCCAATGAGCAGTTCTTC. Protein: CASSYPGAGGSNEQFF.

The rearrangement links TRBV4-2 to TRBJ2-1, with D maybe TRBD2 (6 bases). Germline V gives CDR1 LGHNA, CDR2 YNFKEQ. Trimming pared 1 base from V and 4 bases from J, leaving 11 bases between. The CDR3 covers 15 residues. DNA of the CDR3: TGTGCCAGCAGCCAAGGTGGTGGGACTTACAATGAGCAGTTCTTC. The encoded protein is CASSQGGGTYNEQFF.

V is TRBV2 and J is TRBJ2-6; possibly TRBD1 or TRBD2 for D (6 bases each). The CDR3 runs to 15 residues. Trimming shortened V by 5 bases and J by 4 bases, and 12 bases separated the two germline ends. Germline V gene lookup returns CDR1 SNHLY and CDR2 FYNNEI. CDR3 protein: CASSTGGAGANVLTF. The CDR3 DNA reads TGTGCCAGCAGTACCGGGGGCGCCGGGGCCAACGTCCTGACTTTC.